This paragraph covers one T cell receptor (beta chain) sequence. The data were produced by immunoSEQ multiplex PCR, yet TCRdb's version contains in-frame clones alone and is incomplete. The sample contains tens of thousands of clones, 65% to 85% of which appear only once. This specimen belongs to a study of blood T cell repertoires in COVID-19. The CDR3 consists of 15 residues. Germline CDR1 SNHLY, CDR2 FYNNEI. V gave up 5 bases and J gave up 5 bases; unmatched junction bases: 6. The origin of this receptor is a woman aged 55-70 years with acute or convalescent COVID-19. Source material: peripheral blood. The chain employs TRBV2 and TRBJ2-7; 13 bases fit TRBD2. The CDR3 DNA is TGTGCCAGCAGTCGGACTAGCGGGGGTAATCACGAGCAGTACTTC. The encoded protein is CASSRTSGGNHEQYF.